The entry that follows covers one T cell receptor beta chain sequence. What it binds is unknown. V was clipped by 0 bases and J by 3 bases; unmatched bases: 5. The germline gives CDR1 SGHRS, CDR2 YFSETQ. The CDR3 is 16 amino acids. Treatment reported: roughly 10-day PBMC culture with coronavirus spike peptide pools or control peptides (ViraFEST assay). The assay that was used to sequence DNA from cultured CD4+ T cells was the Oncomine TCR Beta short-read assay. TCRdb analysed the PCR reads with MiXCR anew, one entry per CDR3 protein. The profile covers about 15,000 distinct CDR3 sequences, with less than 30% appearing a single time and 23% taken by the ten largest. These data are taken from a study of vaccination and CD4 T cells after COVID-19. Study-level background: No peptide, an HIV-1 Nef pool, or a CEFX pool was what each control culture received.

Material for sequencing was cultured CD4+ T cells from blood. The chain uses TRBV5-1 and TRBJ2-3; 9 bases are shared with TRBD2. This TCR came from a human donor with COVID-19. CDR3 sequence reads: CASSLGTSDGTDTQYF. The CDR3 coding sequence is TGCGCCAGCAGCTTGGGGACTAGCGACGGAACAGATACGCAGTATTTT.